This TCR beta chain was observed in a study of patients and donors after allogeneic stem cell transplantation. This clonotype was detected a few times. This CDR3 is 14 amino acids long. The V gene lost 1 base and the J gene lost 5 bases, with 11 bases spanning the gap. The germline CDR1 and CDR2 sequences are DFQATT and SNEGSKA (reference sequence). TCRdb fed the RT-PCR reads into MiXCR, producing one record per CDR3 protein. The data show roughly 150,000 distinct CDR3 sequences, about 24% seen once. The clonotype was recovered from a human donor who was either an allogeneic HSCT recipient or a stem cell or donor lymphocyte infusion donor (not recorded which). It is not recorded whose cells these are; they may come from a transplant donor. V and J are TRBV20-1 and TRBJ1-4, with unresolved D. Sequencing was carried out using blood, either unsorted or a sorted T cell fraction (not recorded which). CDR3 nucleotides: TGCAGTGCTAGAGCGGCAGGTTTGAATGAAAAACTGTTTTTT. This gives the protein CSARAAGLNEKLFF.